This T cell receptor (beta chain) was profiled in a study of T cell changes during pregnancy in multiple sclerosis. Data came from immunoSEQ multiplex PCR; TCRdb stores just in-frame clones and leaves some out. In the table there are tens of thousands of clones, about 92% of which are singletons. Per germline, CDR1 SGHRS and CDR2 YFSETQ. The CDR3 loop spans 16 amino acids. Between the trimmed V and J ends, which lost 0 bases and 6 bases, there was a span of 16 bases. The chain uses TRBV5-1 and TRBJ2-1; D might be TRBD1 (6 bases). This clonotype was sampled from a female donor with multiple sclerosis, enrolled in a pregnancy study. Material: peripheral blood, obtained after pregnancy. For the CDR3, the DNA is TGCGCCAGCAGCTTGGCTGGGACATACGTAAGCAATGAGCAGTTCTTC. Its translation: CASSLAGTYVSNEQFF.